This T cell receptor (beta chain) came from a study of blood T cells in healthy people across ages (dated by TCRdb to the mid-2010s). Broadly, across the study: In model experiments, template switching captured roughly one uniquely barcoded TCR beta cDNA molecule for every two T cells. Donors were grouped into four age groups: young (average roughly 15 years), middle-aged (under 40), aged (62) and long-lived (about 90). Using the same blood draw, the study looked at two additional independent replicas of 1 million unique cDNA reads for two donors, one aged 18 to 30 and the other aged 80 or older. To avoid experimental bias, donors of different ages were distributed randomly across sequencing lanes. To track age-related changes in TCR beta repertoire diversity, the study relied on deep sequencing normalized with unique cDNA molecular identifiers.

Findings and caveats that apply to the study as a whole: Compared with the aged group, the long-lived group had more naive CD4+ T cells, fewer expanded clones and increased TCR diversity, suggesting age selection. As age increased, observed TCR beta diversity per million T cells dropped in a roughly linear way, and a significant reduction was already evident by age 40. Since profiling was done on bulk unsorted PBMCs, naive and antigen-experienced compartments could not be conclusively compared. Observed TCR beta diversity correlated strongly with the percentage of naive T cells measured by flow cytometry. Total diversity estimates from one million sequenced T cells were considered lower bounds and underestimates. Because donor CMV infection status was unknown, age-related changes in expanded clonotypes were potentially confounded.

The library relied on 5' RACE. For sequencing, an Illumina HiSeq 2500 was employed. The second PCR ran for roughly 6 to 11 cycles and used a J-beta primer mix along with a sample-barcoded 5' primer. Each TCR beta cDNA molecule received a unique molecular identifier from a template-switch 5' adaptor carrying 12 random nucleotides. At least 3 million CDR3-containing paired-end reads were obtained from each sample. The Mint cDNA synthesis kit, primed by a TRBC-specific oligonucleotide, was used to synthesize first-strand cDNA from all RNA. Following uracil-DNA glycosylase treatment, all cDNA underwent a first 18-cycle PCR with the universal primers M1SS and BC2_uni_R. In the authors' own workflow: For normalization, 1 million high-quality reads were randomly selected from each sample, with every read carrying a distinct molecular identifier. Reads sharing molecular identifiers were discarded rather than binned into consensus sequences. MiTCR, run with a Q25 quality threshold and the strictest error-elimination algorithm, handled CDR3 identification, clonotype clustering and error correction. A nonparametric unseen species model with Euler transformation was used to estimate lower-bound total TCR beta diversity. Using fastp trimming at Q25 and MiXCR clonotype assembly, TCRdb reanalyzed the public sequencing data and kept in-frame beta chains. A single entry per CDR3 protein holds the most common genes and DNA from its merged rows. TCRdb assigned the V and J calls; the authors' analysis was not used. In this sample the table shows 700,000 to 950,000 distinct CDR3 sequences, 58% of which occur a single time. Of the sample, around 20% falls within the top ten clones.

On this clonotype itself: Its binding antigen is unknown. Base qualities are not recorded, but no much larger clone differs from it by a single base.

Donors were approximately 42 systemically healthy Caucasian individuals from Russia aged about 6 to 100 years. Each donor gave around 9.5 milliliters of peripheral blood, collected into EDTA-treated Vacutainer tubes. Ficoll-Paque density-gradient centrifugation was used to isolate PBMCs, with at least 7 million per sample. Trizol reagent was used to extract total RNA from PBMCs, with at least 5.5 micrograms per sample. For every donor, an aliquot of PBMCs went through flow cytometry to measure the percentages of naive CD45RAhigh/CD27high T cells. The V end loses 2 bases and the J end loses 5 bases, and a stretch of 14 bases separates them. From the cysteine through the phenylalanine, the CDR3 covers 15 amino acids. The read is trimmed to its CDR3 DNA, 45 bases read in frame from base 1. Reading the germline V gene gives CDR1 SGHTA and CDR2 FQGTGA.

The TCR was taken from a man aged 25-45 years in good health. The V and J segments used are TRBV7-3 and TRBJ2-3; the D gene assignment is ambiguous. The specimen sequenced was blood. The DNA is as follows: TGTGCCAGCAGCTTAGGTCTAGTTAAGGGAGATACGCAGTATTTT. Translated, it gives CASSLGLVKGDTQYF. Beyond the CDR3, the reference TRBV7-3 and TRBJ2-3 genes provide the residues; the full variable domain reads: GAGVSQTPSNKVTEKGKYVELRCDPISGHTALYWYRQSLGQGPEFLIYFQGTGAADDSGLPNDRFFAVRPEGSVSTLKIQRTERGDSAVYLCASSLGLVKGDTQYFGPGTRLTVL.